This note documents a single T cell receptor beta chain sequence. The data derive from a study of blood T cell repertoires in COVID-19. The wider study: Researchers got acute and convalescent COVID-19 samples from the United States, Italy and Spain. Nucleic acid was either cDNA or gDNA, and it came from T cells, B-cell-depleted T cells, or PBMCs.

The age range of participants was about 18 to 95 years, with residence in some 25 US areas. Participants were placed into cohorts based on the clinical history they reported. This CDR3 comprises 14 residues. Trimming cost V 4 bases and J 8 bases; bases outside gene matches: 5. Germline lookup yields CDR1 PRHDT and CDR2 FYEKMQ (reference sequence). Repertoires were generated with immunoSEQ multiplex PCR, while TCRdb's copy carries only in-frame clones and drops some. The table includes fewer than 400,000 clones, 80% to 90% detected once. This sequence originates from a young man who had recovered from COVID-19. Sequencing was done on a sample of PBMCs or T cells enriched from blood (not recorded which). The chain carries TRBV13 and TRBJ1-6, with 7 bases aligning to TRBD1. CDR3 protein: CASSSDRVDSPLHF. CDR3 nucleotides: TGTGCCAGCAGCTCCGACAGGGTCGATTCACCCCTCCACTTT.